One sample yielded the 11 T cell receptor beta chains listed below, sequenced in a study of response to subunit inactivated influenza vaccine. Using its own MiXCR run on the RT-PCR reads, TCRdb lists one record per CDR3 protein. Here the sample spans 530,000 or so distinct CDR3 sequences, 12% being singletons. Sequences were derived from PBMCs from blood, sampled on the day of vaccination. These receptors were obtained from a man in his fifties or sixties who received an inactivated influenza vaccine.

The rearrangement joins TRBV27 to TRBJ2-2, with D uncertain. The CDR3 has 16 amino acids. Trimming left V 5 bases short and J 0 bases short, with 13 bases between. Germline CDR1 and CDR2: MNHEY and SMNVEV (reference sequence). CDR3 amino acids: CASSQGRGANTGELFF. The CDR3 DNA follows: TGTGCCAGCAGTCAAGGTCGTGGGGCGAACACCGGGGAGCTGTTTTTT.

This clonotype was counted only a few times. V is TRBV27 and J is TRBJ1-4; D unclear. The CDR3 consists of 16 residues. Germline CDR1 and CDR2: MNHEY and SMNVEV (reference sequence). V shed 4 bases and J shed 0 bases, with 12 bases lying between them. Written as DNA, the CDR3 is TGTGCCAGCAGTTCCAACGCAGCTGCAACTAATGAAAAACTGTTTTTT. Translated: CASSSNAAATNEKLFF.

The chain joins TRBV5-1 to TRBJ2-3; D is perhaps TRBD2 (5 bases). The CDR3 contains 15 residues. Germline V lookup: CDR1 SGHRS, CDR2 YFSETQ. V was pared by 4 bases and J by 4 bases, with 16 bases between. This CDR3 is CASSVAGLNPDTQYF. DNA for the CDR3: TGCGCCAGCAGCGTGGCCGGACTCAACCCAGATACGCAGTATTTT.

V usage is TRBV5-6 and J usage is TRBJ1-1; maybe TRBD1 (6 bases). The CDR3 covers 14 residues. Trimming removed 1 base from V and 4 bases from J, with 11 bases in between. Looked up from germline, CDR1 is SGHDT and CDR2 is YYEEEE. The CDR3 region has the DNA TGTGCCAGCAGCTTGCCGACGGGGGCCACTGAAGCTTTCTTT. Protein product: CASSLPTGATEAFF.

This sequence joins TRBV7-2 and TRBJ1-5, with TRBD1 as a possible D gene (5 bases). Germline V gene data show CDR1 as SGHTA and CDR2 as FQGNSA. CDR3 length equals 17 residues. V was clipped by 1 base and J by 0 bases, with 13 bases between them. CDR3: CASSLVAGGSSNQPQHF. CDR3 DNA: TGTGCCAGCAGCTTAGTCGCGGGGGGGAGTAGCAATCAGCCCCAGCATTTT.

This clonotype has a count of ten or more. The chain carries TRBV5-5 and TRBJ1-6; possible D gene TRBD1, 6 bases. The V and J ends lost 3 bases and 7 bases respectively, with 14 bases between them. CDR1 SGHKS and CDR2 YYEKEE come from the germline V gene (reference sequence). CDR3 length equals 15 residues. CDR3 loop: CASSSTNDRNSPLHF. The DNA for the CDR3 is TGTGCCAGCAGCTCGACGAATGACAGGAATTCACCCCTCCACTTT.

The CDR3 DNA sequence: TGTGCCACCAGCAGCCTCCCCGGGACAGGGGGGGCAGATACGCAGTATTTT. Its protein is CATSSLPGTGGADTQYF. The chain couples TRBV15 to TRBJ2-3, with 11 bases matching TRBD1. Per germline, CDR1 LNHNV and CDR2 YYDKDF (reference sequence). Losses at the gene ends were 3 bases for V and 4 bases for J; bases not matched to a gene: 9. CDR3 length equals 17 residues.

This clonotype was picked up a small number of times. The chain recombines TRBV28 with TRBJ2-6; D gene unclear. This CDR3 comprises 15 residues. V shed 6 bases and J shed 0 bases, with 9 bases lying between them. In germline, CDR1 is MDHEN, CDR2 SYDVKM. Here the CDR3 reads CASSPHISGANVLTF. CDR3 DNA sequence: TGTGCCAGCAGCCCTCACATCTCTGGGGCCAACGTCCTGACTTTC.

This clonotype has more than one count but fewer than ten. This chain joins TRBV24-1 and TRBJ2-2; unclear D gene. Trimming cost V 2 bases and J 5 bases, with 11 bases left between them. Germline CDR1 and CDR2: KGHDR and SFDVKD. The CDR3 runs 15 residues. CDR3 nucleotides: TGTGCCACCAGTGATTCAGGTATAACTACCGGGGAGCTGTTTTTT. This gives the protein CATSDSGITTGELFF.

Only a few counts were recorded for this clonotype. This chain connects TRBV7-2 to TRBJ2-2; D gene ambiguous. The CDR3 has 15 amino acids. Trimming took off 5 bases at V and 7 bases at J, with 17 bases between the two ends. Germline V gene lookup returns CDR1 SGHTA and CDR2 FQGNSA. The CDR3 protein is CASSITPGWSGELFF. The CDR3 nucleotides are TGTGCCAGCAGCATCACTCCCGGTTGGAGCGGGGAGCTGTTTTTT.

This clonotype was found many times. The V and J genes are TRBV12-3 or TRBV12-4 and TRBJ2-2; D unclear. V was pared by 7 bases and J by 5 bases, with 5 bases between. The CDR3 consists of 11 residues. The CDR3 nucleotides are TGTGCCAGCAAGAGGACCGGGGAGCTGTTTTTT. Translation: CASKRTGELFF.